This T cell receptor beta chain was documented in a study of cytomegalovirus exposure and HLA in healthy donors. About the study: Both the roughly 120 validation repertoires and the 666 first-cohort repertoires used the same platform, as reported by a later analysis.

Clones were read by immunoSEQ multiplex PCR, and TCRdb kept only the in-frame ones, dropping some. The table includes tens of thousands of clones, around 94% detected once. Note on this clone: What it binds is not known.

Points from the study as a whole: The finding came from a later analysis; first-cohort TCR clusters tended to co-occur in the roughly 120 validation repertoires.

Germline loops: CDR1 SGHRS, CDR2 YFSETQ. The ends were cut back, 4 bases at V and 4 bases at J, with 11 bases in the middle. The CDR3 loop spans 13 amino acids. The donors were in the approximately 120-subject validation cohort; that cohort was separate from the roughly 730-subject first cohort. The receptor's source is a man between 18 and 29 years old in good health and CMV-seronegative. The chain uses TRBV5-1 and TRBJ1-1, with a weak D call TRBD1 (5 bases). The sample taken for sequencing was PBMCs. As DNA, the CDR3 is TGCGCCAGCAGCAGTAGGGGCGGCACTGAAGCTTTCTTT. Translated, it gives CASSSRGGTEAFF.